Given below is one TCR beta chain in context. The antigen remains unidentified. The germline V gene encodes CDR1 ENHRY and CDR2 SYGVKD. Trimming removed 0 bases at V and 11 bases at J, with 7 bases between. The CDR3 sequence is 11 residues long. The data derive from a study of identical twins. Study-level findings and limits: High-abundance cord blood beta clonotypes had fewer insertions; memory repertoires showed none. Where beta out-of-frame sequences were concerned, excess twin sharing was weaker.

TCRdb recomputed calls from the 5' RACE reads with MiXCR, one row per CDR3 protein. Of approximately 700,000 distinct CDR3 sequences listed, about 20% were seen once; the top ten hold less than 15%. These data also formed part of another study, on T cells expressing NK-cell markers. As that study records: Dominant NKG2C+ clonotypes in roughly 6 donors made up roughly 1.0-7.5% of CD8+ T cells.

The receptor's source is a woman in her late teens or twenties in good health. Sequencing was carried out using PBMCs. The chain combines TRBV10-3 with TRBJ1-1, with D unresolved. CDR3 in amino acids: CAISESIGAFF. The CDR3, as DNA: TGTGCCATCAGTGAGTCGATCGGTGCTTTCTTT.